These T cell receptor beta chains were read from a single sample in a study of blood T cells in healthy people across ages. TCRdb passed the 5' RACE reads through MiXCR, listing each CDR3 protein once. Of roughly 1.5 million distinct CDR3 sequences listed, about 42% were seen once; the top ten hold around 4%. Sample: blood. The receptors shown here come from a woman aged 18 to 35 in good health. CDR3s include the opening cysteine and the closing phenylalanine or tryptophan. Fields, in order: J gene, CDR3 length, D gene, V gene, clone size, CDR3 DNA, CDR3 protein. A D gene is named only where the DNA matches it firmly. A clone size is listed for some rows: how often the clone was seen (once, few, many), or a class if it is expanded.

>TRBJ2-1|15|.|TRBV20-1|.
TGCAGTGCTAGACTCCCTTCCAGGGCAGTCAATGAGCAGTTCTTC
CSARLPSRAVNEQFF
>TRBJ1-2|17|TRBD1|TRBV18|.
TGTGCCAGCTCACCTTTCTCTCCGGGACAGGGGAGCGGTGGCTACACCTTC
CASSPFSPGQGSGGYTF
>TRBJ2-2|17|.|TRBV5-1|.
TGCGCCAGCAGCTTTACCCGGACTTCCCCGAACACCGGGGAGCTGTTTTTT
CASSFTRTSPNTGELFF
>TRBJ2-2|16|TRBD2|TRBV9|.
TGTGCCAGCAGCGTAGCACGACTAGCGGGAGCCGGGGAGCTGTTTTTT
CASSVARLAGAGELFF
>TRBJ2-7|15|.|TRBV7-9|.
TGTGCCAGCAGCTTAGCTCAGGGGTCTTTCAACGAGCAGTACTTC
CASSLAQGSFNEQYF
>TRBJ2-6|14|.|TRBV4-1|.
TGCGCCAGCAGCCAAGTTCCGGGAGCCAACGTCCTGACTTTC
CASSQVPGANVLTF
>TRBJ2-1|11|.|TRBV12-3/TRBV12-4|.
TGTGCCAGCAGTTTCACAGATGAGCAGTTCTTC
CASSFTDEQFF
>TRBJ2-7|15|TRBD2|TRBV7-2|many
TGTGCCAGCCGTCCGGGACTAGCGGGTTCCTACGAGCAGTACTTC
CASRPGLAGSYEQYF
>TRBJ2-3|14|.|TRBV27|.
TGTGCCAGCAGGGGCCCAAGAGGGGCAGATACGCAGTATTTT
CASRGPRGADTQYF
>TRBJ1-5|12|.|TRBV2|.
TGTGCCAGCAGTGAAGGCGAAAGGCCCCAGCATTTT
CASSEGERPQHF
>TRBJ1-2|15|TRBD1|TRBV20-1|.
TGCAGTGCTAGAGATATCACAGGGGATGGTAATGGCTACACCTTC
CSARDITGDGNGYTF
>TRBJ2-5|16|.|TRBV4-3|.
TGCGCCAGCAGCCAAGATTGGCCCTCAGAGGGAAAGACCCAGTACTTC
CASSQDWPSEGKTQYF
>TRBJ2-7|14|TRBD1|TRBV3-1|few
TGTGCCAGCAGTTACCGGGACAGGGACCACGAGCAGTACTTC
CASSYRDRDHEQYF
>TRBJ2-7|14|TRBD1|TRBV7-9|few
TGTGCCAGCAGCCCAAGGGACAGGGTCTTCGAGCAGTACTTC
CASSPRDRVFEQYF
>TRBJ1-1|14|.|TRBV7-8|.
TGTGCCAGCAGCCAAGGACACGAGAACACTGAAGCTTTCTTT
CASSQGHENTEAFF
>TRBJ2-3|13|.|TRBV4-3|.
TGCGCCAGCAGAGACGGTGTTACAGATACGCAGTATTTT
CASRDGVTDTQYF
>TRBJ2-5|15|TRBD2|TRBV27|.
TGTGCCAGCAGTTATGTTAGCGGGGCCCAAGAGACCCAGTACTTC
CASSYVSGAQETQYF
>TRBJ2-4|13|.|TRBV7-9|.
TGTGCCAGCAGCGTAGGGGGAGGTGACATTCAGTACTTC
CASSVGGGDIQYF
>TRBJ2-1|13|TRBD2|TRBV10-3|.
TGTGCCACTTCGGGACTACTTGACAATGAGCAGTTCTTC
CATSGLLDNEQFF
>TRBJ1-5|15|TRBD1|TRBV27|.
TGTGCCAGCAGGGCAGGGGGAACCCTCCATCAGCCCCAGCATTTT
CASRAGGTLHQPQHF
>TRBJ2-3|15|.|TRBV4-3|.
TGCGCCAGCAGCGGAACAGGCGTTAGCACAGATACGCAGTATTTT
CASSGTGVSTDTQYF
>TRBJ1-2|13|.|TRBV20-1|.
TGCAGTGCTAGTCGACAGTCTAACTATGGCTACACCTTC
CSASRQSNYGYTF
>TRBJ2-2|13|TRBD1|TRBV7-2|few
TGTGCCGGACGGACAGGTGACACCGGGGAGCTGTTTTTT
CAGRTGDTGELFF